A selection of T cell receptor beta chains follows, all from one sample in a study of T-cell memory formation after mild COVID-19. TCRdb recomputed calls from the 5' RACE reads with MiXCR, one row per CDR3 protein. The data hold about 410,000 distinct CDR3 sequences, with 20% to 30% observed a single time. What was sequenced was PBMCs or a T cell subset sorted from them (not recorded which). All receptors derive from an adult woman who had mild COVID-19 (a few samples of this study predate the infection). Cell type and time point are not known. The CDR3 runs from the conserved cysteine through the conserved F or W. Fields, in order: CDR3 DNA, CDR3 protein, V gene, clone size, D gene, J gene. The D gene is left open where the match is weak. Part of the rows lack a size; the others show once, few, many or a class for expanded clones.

TGTGCCAGCAGCCAAGTACTCGCGGGAGGCGCCGGGGAGCTGTTTTTT CASSQVLAGGAGELFF TRBV4-2 few TRBD2 TRBJ2-2
TGTGCCAGCAGCGTAAGGTCCGGACGGGGTAACTACGAGCAGTACTTC CASSVRSGRGNYEQYF TRBV9 . . TRBJ2-7
TGTGCCAGCAGCTTAACGGGGCGGGAGCAGTTCTTC CASSLTGREQFF TRBV7-3 few . TRBJ2-1
TGTGCCAGCAGTTACTCGACGGACAGGGATTACAATGAGCAGTTCTTC CASSYSTDRDYNEQFF TRBV6-6 . TRBD1 TRBJ2-1
TGTGCCAGCAGCTTCGGGGGGGACCAAGAGACCCAGTACTTC CASSFGGDQETQYF TRBV11-2 . TRBD2 TRBJ2-5
TGTGCCATCAGTGATGTGCAACGCTCCTACAATGAGCAGTTCTTC CAISDVQRSYNEQFF TRBV10-3 . . TRBJ2-1
TGCAGCGTTGTGGGCGGGGGATTTTCGGCTGGCACTGAAGCTTTCTTT CSVVGGGFSAGTEAFF TRBV29-1 few . TRBJ1-1
TGTGCCAGCAGGTTAGGGCATGAGCAGTTCTTC CASRLGHEQFF TRBV7-9 . . TRBJ2-1
TGTGCCAGCAGTGGGCAGTGGAATTCACCCCTCCACTTT CASSGQWNSPLHF TRBV2 few . TRBJ1-6
TGTGCCAGCAGCTTAGCGCCGGGCCCTGAGGGAAACACCATATATTTT CASSLAPGPEGNTIYF TRBV7-9 . . TRBJ1-3
TGTGCCACCAGTTCCGGCTATGGCTACACCTTC CATSSGYGYTF TRBV24-1 many . TRBJ1-2
TGCGCCAGCAGCCCCTGGGGAGGGCGGATGAACACTGAAGCTTTCTTT CASSPWGGRMNTEAFF TRBV4-1 . . TRBJ1-1
TGTGCCAGCAGTTACCCGGGACTAGCGGAGTTCTTC CASSYPGLAEFF TRBV6-5 . TRBD2 TRBJ2-1
TGCGCCAGCAGCTTGTCCGGGACAACCTACGAGCAGTACTTC CASSLSGTTYEQYF TRBV5-1 few . TRBJ2-7
TGTGCCAGCAGTTACCAGGGGTCGAACACTGAAGCTTTCTTT CASSYQGSNTEAFF TRBV6-2/TRBV6-3 . . TRBJ1-1
TGTGCCAGCGGACTACCTAGGGATGAGCAGTTCTTC CASGLPRDEQFF TRBV7-2 many . TRBJ2-1
TGTGCCACTGGGAGGGGCACAGATACGCAGTATTTT CATGRGTDTQYF TRBV24-1 few TRBD2 TRBJ2-3
TGTGCCAGCAGCCGGGACAGGGCAAGCGATCAGTACTTC CASSRDRASDQYF TRBV6-6 . TRBD1 TRBJ2-7
TGTGCCAGCAGCTTACTCGGGAGCCCTGAAGCTTTCTTT CASSLLGSPEAFF TRBV7-9 . . TRBJ1-1
TGTGCCAGCAGAACAGGGATGAGGGAGACCCAGTACTTC CASRTGMRETQYF TRBV6-1 . . TRBJ2-5
TGTGCCAGCAGCTCAGCGGGAGGGAGTGTTGAGCAGTTCTTC CASSSAGGSVEQFF TRBV4-2 few TRBD2 TRBJ2-1
TGTGCCACCAGCAGACGCTACTCCGGGACCGAGAACTCCGGGGAGCTGTTTTTT CATSRRYSGTENSGELFF TRBV15 few . TRBJ2-2
TGTGCCAGCAGAGCGCCGACAGACATCTACGAGCAGTACTTC CASRAPTDIYEQYF TRBV2 . . TRBJ2-7
TGTGCCAGCAGTCTCCGACAGGGGACTAGCGGGGGTTCCGGGGAGCTGTTTTTT CASSLRQGTSGGSGELFF TRBV12-3/TRBV12-4 many TRBD2 TRBJ2-2
TGCGCCAGCAGCTTGGCCGGGAATAGCAATCAGCCCCAGCATTTT CASSLAGNSNQPQHF TRBV5-1 . . TRBJ1-5
TGTGCCAGCAACGACAGGGAGACAGATACGCAGTATTTT CASNDRETDTQYF TRBV6-5 . TRBD1 TRBJ2-3
TGTGCCAGCAGCTTGGGATTCGACGCCGGCCTCGGGTACGAGCAGTACTTC CASSLGFDAGLGYEQYF TRBV7-9 . . TRBJ2-7
TGTGCCAGCGGACGGGATTCTGGAAACACCATATATTTT CASGRDSGNTIYF TRBV9 few . TRBJ1-3
TGCAGCGTGTGGACAGGGGGTTATGGCTACACCTTC CSVWTGGYGYTF TRBV29-1 . TRBD1 TRBJ1-2
TGCGCCAGCAGCTTACCACGACTTACCGCAACTAATGAAAAACTGTTTTTT CASSLPRLTATNEKLFF TRBV5-1 few . TRBJ1-4
TGTGCCAGCAGCTTAATGGGGGGGAGCAAAAACAATGAGCAGTTCTTC CASSLMGGSKNNEQFF TRBV7-3 . TRBD2 TRBJ2-1
TGCAGTGCTAGAGATGTGGAAGCGGGGGTGGTCCGTGAGCAGTTCTTC CSARDVEAGVVREQFF TRBV20-1 few TRBD2 TRBJ2-1
TGTGCCACCAGCAGAAATGGACTAGCGGGAGGGCCGGAGCAAGAGACCCAGTACTTC CATSRNGLAGGPEQETQYF TRBV15 many TRBD2 TRBJ2-5
TGCAGTGCTAGATCCGGACAGGGTAACTATGGCTACACCTTC CSARSGQGNYGYTF TRBV20-1 . TRBD1 TRBJ1-2
TGTGCCAGCAGCTTAGACCCAGGGACAGGGATTTTCTATGGCTACACCTTC CASSLDPGTGIFYGYTF TRBV7-6 . TRBD1 TRBJ1-2
TGTGCCAGCAGCGTCGCCCCTGAGGGGGGAGTAACCGGGGAGCTGTTTTTT CASSVAPEGGVTGELFF TRBV9 many . TRBJ2-2
TGCGCCAGCAGCCACCGGGACCCTCGCTCTGGAAACACCATATATTTT CASSHRDPRSGNTIYF TRBV5-1 . . TRBJ1-3
TGTGCCAGCAGCTTCGACTTCGACAGGGGGATTGTCTCGCCGACGCAGTATTTT CASSFDFDRGIVSPTQYF TRBV7-9 . TRBD1 TRBJ2-3